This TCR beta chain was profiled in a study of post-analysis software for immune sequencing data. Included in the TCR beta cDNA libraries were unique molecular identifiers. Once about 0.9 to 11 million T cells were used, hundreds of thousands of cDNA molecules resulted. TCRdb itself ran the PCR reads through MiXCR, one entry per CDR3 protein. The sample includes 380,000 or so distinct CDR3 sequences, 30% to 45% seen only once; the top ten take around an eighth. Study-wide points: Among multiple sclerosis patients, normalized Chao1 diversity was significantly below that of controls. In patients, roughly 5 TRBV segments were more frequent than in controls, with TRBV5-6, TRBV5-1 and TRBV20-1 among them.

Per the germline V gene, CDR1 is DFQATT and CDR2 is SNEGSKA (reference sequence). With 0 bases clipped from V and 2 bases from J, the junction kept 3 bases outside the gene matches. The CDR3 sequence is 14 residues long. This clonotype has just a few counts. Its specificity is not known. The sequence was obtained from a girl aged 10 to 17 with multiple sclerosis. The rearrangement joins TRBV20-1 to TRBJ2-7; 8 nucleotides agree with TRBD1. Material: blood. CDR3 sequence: CSARDRGQAYEQYF. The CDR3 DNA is TGCAGTGCTAGAGATCGGGGACAGGCCTACGAGCAGTACTTC.